The next 9 T cell receptor beta chains were all read from a single sample in a study of synovial regulatory T cells in juvenile arthritis. TCRdb's table, derived via immunoSEQ multiplex PCR, lists solely in-frame clones and lacks some. The sample table includes about 10,000 clones. Sequenced: Treg cells from blood. Subset denoted: remaining (HLA-DR-negative) circulating blood Treg cells. All receptors come from a donor aged 2-30 years with juvenile idiopathic arthritis.

The rearrangement links TRBV6-1 to TRBJ2-7. Germline V lookup: CDR1 MNHNS, CDR2 SASEGT. CDR3 length: 19 residues. No DNA accompanies this entry. CDR3: CASSAVLLRGRGRRYEQYF.

The chain links TRBV19 to TRBJ1-2; TCRdb indicates TRBD1, and absent DNA this call remains unverified. Germline V gives CDR1 LNHDA, CDR2 SQIVND (reference sequence). This CDR3 has 16 amino acids. No DNA has been recorded. CDR3 sequence reads: CVSSPGRQLRNYGYTF.

The rearrangement joins TRBV10-3 to TRBJ1-3. CDR3 length: 14 amino acids. No DNA appears here. Germline CDR1 is ENHRY and CDR2 is SYGVKD. CDR3 residues: CAITEGSSGNTIYF.

The rearrangement joins TRBV10-3 to TRBJ1-5; the D call from TCRdb, TRBD1, cannot be confirmed without DNA. This CDR3 spans 14 amino acids. Only the protein is on record. Germline V gives CDR1 ENHRY, CDR2 SYGVKD. The CDR3: CATADRGEDQPQHF.

CDR3 protein: CASNVGWNTEAFF. The rearrangement uses TRBV6-1 and TRBJ1-1. Germline V gene sequence: CDR1 MNHNS, CDR2 SASEGT. The CDR3 sequence is 13 residues long. No nucleotide data were recorded.

The V gene is TRBV30, the J gene TRBJ1-2; TCRdb returns TRBD1, unconfirmable since there is no DNA. Germline CDR1 reads GTSNPN; CDR2 reads SVGIG (reference sequence). This CDR3 is built from 11 residues. The DNA is not on file. CDR3 sequence: CAWRGARGYTF.

The chain links TRBV6-1 to TRBJ1-3; TCRdb proposes TRBD1, but this gene call is untestable without DNA. Germline values: CDR1 MNHNS, CDR2 SASEGT. The CDR3 contains 14 residues. Only the protein is available. CDR3 residues: CASRQSNSGNTIYF.

This chain links TRBV10-3 with TRBJ2-1; the D call from TCRdb, TRBD2, cannot be confirmed without DNA. The V gene's germline CDR1 is ENHRY and CDR2 SYGVKD. This CDR3 is built from 14 residues. DNA for this receptor is not on file. The CDR3 sequence is CAISGGLSGDEQFF.

The chain employs TRBV18 and TRBJ1-2; TCRdb names TRBD1, which stays unverified in the absence of DNA. CDR1 KGHSH and CDR2 LQKENI come from the germline V gene. The CDR3 consists of 15 residues. The DNA is unrecorded. CDR3 region: CASSPPGQTNYGYTF. The variable domain in full, with the rest retrieved from reference TRBV18 and TRBJ1-2, is NAGVMQNPRHLVRRRGQEARLRCSPMKGHSHVYWYRQLPEEGLKFMVYLQKENIIDESGMPKERFSAEFPKEGPSILRIQQVVRGDSAAYFCASSPPGQTNYGYTFGSGTRLTVV.